The 28 T cell receptor beta chains given below trace back to one sample, sequenced in a study of cytomegalovirus exposure and HLA in healthy donors. Sequencing was performed with immunoSEQ multiplex PCR; in TCRdb, only in-frame clones are kept and a portion is missing. This table holds 20,000 to 25,000 clones, around 97% found once. The material sequenced was PBMCs. The receptors derive from a man aged 25-45 years in good health and CMV-seropositive.

This rearrangement joins TRBV7-2 to TRBJ2-7, with 7 bases identical to TRBD2. CDR1 SGHTA and CDR2 FQGNSA come from the germline V gene. The trim removed 3 bases at V and 3 bases at J, leaving 5 bases unmatched. The CDR3 has 14 amino acids. The CDR3 DNA follows: TGTGCCAGCAGCTTTGGCGGGGGAAACTACGAGCAGTACTTC. Translating it yields CASSFGGGNYEQYF. The full variable domain, in which reference TRBV7-2 and TRBJ2-7 provide the parts outside the CDR3, is GAGVSQSPSNKVTEKGKDVELRCDPISGHTALYWYRQSLGQGLEFLIYFQGNSAPDKSGLPSDRFSAERTGGSVSTLTIQRTQQEDSAVYLCASSFGGGNYEQYFGPGTRLTVT.

The chain has TRBV2 and TRBJ2-7; TRBD2 agrees at 10 bases. The CDR3 covers 15 residues. V was pared by 6 bases and J by 2 bases, with 7 bases of the junction left unmatched. Looked up from germline, CDR1 is SNHLY and CDR2 is FYNNEI. CDR3 DNA: TGTGCCAGCAGCCAAGGACTAGCGGTGACCTACGAGCAGTACTTC. This translates into CASSQGLAVTYEQYF.

The V call is TRBV5-1, the J call TRBJ2-2; TRBD2 matches 9 bases. The germline gives CDR1 SGHRS, CDR2 YFSETQ. The CDR3 loop spans 17 amino acids. J gave up 1 base and V 1 base, and 5 bases lay outside the gene matches. The CDR3 DNA is TGCGCCAGCAGCTTGAGGCCTAGCGGGAAGAACACCGGGGAGCTGTTTTTT. It encodes CASSLRPSGKNTGELFF.

The rearrangement links TRBV15 to TRBJ1-3; D call uncertain. Trimming removed 0 bases at V and 0 bases at J, with 6 bases between. The CDR3 is made up of 15 amino acids. Germline CDR1 is LNHNV and CDR2 is YYDKDF (reference sequence). CDR3 bases: TGTGCCACCAGCAGAGATCGGGGCTCTGGAAACACCATATATTTT. As protein: CATSRDRGSGNTIYF.

The rearrangement uses TRBV25-1 and TRBJ2-1; 11 bases align to TRBD1. V was clipped by 9 bases and J by 6 bases; unmatched bases: 7. Germline V gene sequence: CDR1 MGHDK, CDR2 SYGVNS. The length of the CDR3 is 14 residues. CDR3 nucleotides: TGTGCCAGTACTGGACAGGGGGCACTCAATGAGCAGTTCTTC. Its protein is CASTGQGALNEQFF.

The chain carries TRBV27 and TRBJ2-2; no reliable D call. V lost 4 bases to trimming and J lost 0 bases, with 3 bases between them. The V gene's germline CDR1 is MNHEY and CDR2 SMNVEV (reference sequence). The CDR3 is made up of 13 amino acids. The CDR3 loop is CASSSTNTGELFF. The CDR3 DNA reads as TGTGCCAGCAGTTCCACGAACACCGGGGAGCTGTTTTTT.

This clone was counted a single time. The chain is built from TRBV7-9 and TRBJ1-4, with D uncertain. CDR3 length: 12 residues. CDR1 and CDR2 (germline): SEHNR, FQNEAQ (reference sequence). V lost 5 bases and J 8 bases, leaving 9 bases between the germline ends. This CDR3 is CASSRTGEKLFF. The CDR3 DNA is TGTGCCAGCAGCCGAACGGGGGAAAAACTGTTTTTT.

The rearrangement links TRBV28 to TRBJ2-2, with 9 bases fitting TRBD2. CDR3 size: 15 residues. V shed 6 bases, J shed 4 bases, and the junction held 6 bases outside the gene matches. CDR1 is MDHEN and CDR2 is SYDVKM in the germline V gene. For the CDR3, the DNA is TGTGCCAGCAGATTAGCGGGAGTACCCACCGGGGAGCTGTTTTTT. It translates to CASRLAGVPTGELFF. The full variable domain, its missing parts supplied by reference TRBV28 and TRBJ2-2, is DVKVTQSSRYLVKRTGEKVFLECVQDMDHENMFWYRQDPGLGLRLIYFSYDVKMKEKGDIPEGYSVSREKKERFSLILESASTNQTSMYLCASRLAGVPTGELFFGEGSRLTVL.

The rearrangement uses TRBV30 and TRBJ1-3; the D gene is possibly TRBD1 (6 bases). Germline V lookup: CDR1 GTSNPN, CDR2 SVGIG (reference sequence). V was shortened by 3 bases and J by 0 bases, with 15 bases between the two germline ends. The CDR3 is made up of 16 amino acids. Here the CDR3 DNA reads TGTGCCTGGAGCTTCTCGACAGGCGTCTCTGGAAACACCATATATTTT. Translated: CAWSFSTGVSGNTIYF.

This clone was picked up one time. The rearrangement uses TRBV18 and TRBJ1-1, with TRBD1 identical over 9 bases. V lost 4 bases and J lost 6; bases outside the gene matches: 3. Germline assignment: CDR1 KGHSH and CDR2 LQKENI. This CDR3 has 13 residues. The CDR3 DNA follows: TGTGCCAGCTCACTGGACAGGGGTGCTGAAGCTTTCTTT. It encodes CASSLDRGAEAFF. Full variable domain (rest looked up from reference TRBV18 and TRBJ1-1): NAGVMQNPRHLVRRRGQEARLRCSPMKGHSHVYWYRQLPEEGLKFMVYLQKENIIDESGMPKERFSAEFPKEGPSILRIQQVVRGDSAAYFCASSLDRGAEAFFGQGTRLTVV.

This chain uses TRBV2 with TRBJ2-3, with 9 positions matching TRBD2. This CDR3 has 15 residues. CDR1 and CDR2 from the germline V gene are SNHLY and FYNNEI. V lost 7 bases to trimming and J lost 2 bases; unmatched junction nucleotides: 7. CDR3 sequence (DNA): TGTGCCAGCACCCTTAGCGGGAGCCCCACAGATACGCAGTATTTT. Its translation is CASTLSGSPTDTQYF.

V is TRBV11-2 and J is TRBJ2-3; D gene ambiguous. The germline V gene encodes CDR1 SGHAT and CDR2 FQNNGV. The CDR3 has 16 residues. Trimming pared 5 bases from V and 3 bases from J, leaving 18 bases between. CDR3 sequence (DNA): TGTGCCAGCAGCGCGACCGCTCTAGTTGATACAGATACGCAGTATTTT. Encoded protein: CASSATALVDTDTQYF.

This clone was counted a single time. The chain has TRBV27 and TRBJ1-2; 9 bases are shared with TRBD1. The CDR3 extends over 15 amino acids. Germline V lookup: CDR1 MNHEY, CDR2 SMNVEV (reference sequence). V lost 3 bases to trimming and J lost 7 bases; unmatched junction nucleotides: 9. The chain's CDR3 is CASSLGQGRLGGYTF. The DNA of the CDR3 is TGTGCCAGCAGTTTGGGACAGGGTCGGTTGGGTGGCTACACCTTC.

The chain recombines TRBV28 with TRBJ1-2; D remains ambiguous. V dropped 5 bases and J dropped 8 bases, with 15 bases sitting between them. The CDR3 consists of 13 residues. The germline V gene encodes CDR1 MDHEN and CDR2 SYDVKM. The DNA for the CDR3 is TGTGCCAGCAGTCCCAGTGGTCGTGCAGGCTACACCTTC. Translated, it gives CASSPSGRAGYTF.

A word on this clone: The junction departs from germline at one end; a sequencing error may be responsible. The chain is built from TRBV7-7 and TRBJ2-5; TRBD1 aligns across 8 bases. Germline loops: CDR1 SSHAT, CDR2 FNYEAQ (reference sequence). This CDR3 spans 15 amino acids. As DNA, the CDR3 is TGTGCTAGCAGCCTAAAGACAGGGGTCCAAGAGACCCAGTACTTC. It yields the protein CASSLKTGVQETQYF.

The J gene is TRBJ2-7, the V gene TRBV29-1; D possibly corresponds to TRBD2 (6 bases). The CDR3 runs 13 residues. V lost 1 base, J lost 12 bases, and 19 bases lay in between. The germline CDR1 and CDR2 sequences are SQVTM and ANQGSEA. CDR3: CSVEAGEGSGRYF. In DNA, the CDR3 is TGCAGCGTTGAAGCGGGAGAGGGATCCGGGCGGTACTTC.

This clone was observed a few times. The chain recombines TRBV4-1 with TRBJ2-7; 7 nucleotides line up with TRBD2. Trimming removed 1 base from V and 3 bases from J; junction bases left unmatched: 6. The CDR3 covers 15 residues. The germline V gene encodes CDR1 MGHRA and CDR2 YSYEKL. Here the CDR3 reads CASSQGSGLVYEQYF. CDR3 sequence (DNA): TGCGCCAGCAGCCAAGGGTCCGGACTAGTCTACGAGCAGTACTTC.

This clone was picked up one time. The J gene is TRBJ2-7, the V gene TRBV5-1; 13 bases fit TRBD2. CDR3 length: 14 residues. V trimming: 4 bases; J trimming: 6 bases; junction bases outside the gene matches: 4. Germline values: CDR1 SGHRS, CDR2 YFSETQ. The CDR3 loop reads CASSPGLAGAEQYF. DNA for the CDR3: TGCGCCAGCAGCCCCGGACTAGCGGGAGCCGAGCAGTACTTC.

This sequence joins TRBV6-1 and TRBJ2-7; maybe TRBD1 (6 bases). Deletions cut 1 base from V and 6 bases from J, with 16 bases between. The CDR3 loop spans 15 amino acids. CDR1 MNHNS and CDR2 SASEGT come from the germline V gene. CDR3 protein: CASSEVPTGSSEQYF. CDR3 sequence (DNA): TGTGCCAGCAGTGAAGTACCCACAGGGTCTAGCGAGCAGTACTTC.

The count of this clone is one. The genes are TRBV5-4 and TRBJ1-4, with D possibly matching TRBD1 (6 bases). Germline CDR1 reads SGHNT; CDR2 reads YYREEE (reference sequence). CDR3 size: 14 residues. The V end was cut by 3 bases, the J end by 4 bases, with 10 bases between. For the CDR3, the DNA is TGTGCCAGCAGCTCTGGACAGAATAATGAAAAACTGTTTTTT. Translation: CASSSGQNNEKLFF.

The V and J genes are TRBV6-6 and TRBJ1-5, with 7 bases lining up with TRBD1. In germline, CDR1 is MNHNY, CDR2 SVGAGI (reference sequence). J lost 2 bases, V lost 2 bases, and 3 bases had no gene match. The CDR3 spans 15 residues. CDR3 protein: CASSYGGTGNQPQHF. The DNA for the CDR3 is TGTGCCAGCAGTTACGGAGGGACAGGCAATCAGCCCCAGCATTTT.

The gene calls are TRBV7-8 and TRBJ1-5; 9 nucleotides align to TRBD1. CDR3 length equals 15 residues. J gave up 2 bases and V 5 bases, and 4 bases lay outside the gene matches. Germline CDR1 SGHVS, CDR2 FQNEAQ. The CDR3 sequence is CASSRTGDGNQPQHF. The CDR3 bases are TGTGCCAGCAGCCGGACAGGGGACGGCAATCAGCCCCAGCATTTT. Full variable domain (missing parts from reference TRBV7-8 and TRBJ1-5): GAGVSQSPRYKVAKRGQDVALRCDPISGHVSLFWYQQALGQGPEFLTYFQNEAQLDKSGLPSDRFFAERPEGSVSTLKIQRTQQEDSAVYLCASSRTGDGNQPQHFGDGTRLSIL.

This sequence joins TRBV5-1 and TRBJ2-1, with no clear D. V gave up 2 bases and J gave up 9 bases, with 9 bases separating them. The germline V gene encodes CDR1 SGHRS and CDR2 YFSETQ. The CDR3 has 12 residues. The CDR3 bases are TGCGCCAGCAGCTTCAGTCTTGGTGAGCAGTTCTTC. Its protein is CASSFSLGEQFF.

J is TRBJ2-2 and V is TRBV2; possible D gene TRBD2, 6 bases. Germline assignment: CDR1 SNHLY and CDR2 FYNNEI. The germline V and J ends were trimmed by 6 bases and 7 bases, with 15 bases remaining between them. CDR3 length equals 14 residues. DNA for the CDR3: TGTGCCAGCAGGAGTGGAGGGCCGGTCGGGGAGCTGTTTTTT. This translates into CASRSGGPVGELFF.

The rearrangement joins TRBV6-5 to TRBJ1-1; D not certain. The CDR3 length is 13 residues. Trimming removed 5 bases from V and 1 base from J, with 8 bases in between. Per the germline V gene, CDR1 is MNHEY and CDR2 is SVGAGI. The CDR3: CASSTRPNTEAFF. CDR3 DNA: TGTGCCAGCAGTACTAGACCGAACACTGAAGCTTTCTTT.

This chain connects TRBV6-5 to TRBJ1-2; 9 nucleotides align to TRBD1. Losses at the gene ends were 6 bases for V and 3 bases for J; bases not matched to a gene: 5. Germline V gene lookup returns CDR1 MNHEY and CDR2 SVGAGI. This CDR3 has 14 residues. CDR3 residues: CASRQGAGDYGYTF. DNA for the CDR3: TGTGCCAGCAGACAGGGGGCCGGGGACTATGGCTACACCTTC.

In nucleotides, the CDR3 is TGTGCCAGCAGCTGGGGTCTAAGGGTGAGGGAATACGAGCAGTACTTC. Residues: CASSWGLRVREYEQYF. The V gene is TRBV7-9, the J gene TRBJ2-7, with D tentatively TRBD2 (5 bases). CDR1 and CDR2 from the germline V gene are SEHNR and FQNEAQ (reference sequence). This CDR3 is built from 16 residues. Trimming stripped 4 bases from V and 4 bases from J, with 20 bases between.

The rearrangement links TRBV15 to TRBJ1-2, with 8 bases fitting TRBD1. Germline CDR1 reads LNHNV; CDR2 reads YYDKDF (reference sequence). The V segment lost 8 bases and the J segment 7 bases; nucleotides outside the gene matches: 6. The CDR3 runs to 12 residues. The CDR3 sequence: CATGGQGGGYTF. The CDR3 coding sequence is TGTGCCACCGGCGGACAGGGCGGTGGCTACACCTTC.